What follows are 14 T cell receptor beta chains derived from one specimen sequenced in a study of CD8 T cell repertoires and HIV-1 epitope variants. Antigens for these TCRs are unknown. Assay: immunoSEQ multiplex PCR; the TCRdb copy retains only in-frame clones and omits some. The sample holds about 5,100 clones, roughly 67% seen once. Material: cultured CD8+ T cells derived from PBMCs. Receptor source: a male donor with HIV.

V is TRBV6-1 and J is TRBJ2-1, with D uncertain. In germline, CDR1 is MNHNS, CDR2 SASEGT. The V end lost 3 bases, the J end lost 0 bases, and 9 bases lay between the germline ends. The CDR3 covers 15 residues. The CDR3 sequence is CASSDSSSSYNEQFF. The CDR3 DNA follows: TGTGCCAGCAGTGACAGTTCAAGCTCCTACAATGAGCAGTTCTTC.

This sequence joins TRBV5-5 and TRBJ2-3; either TRBD1 or TRBD2 may fit D (5 bases each). The germline CDR1 and CDR2 sequences are SGHKS and YYEKEE (reference sequence). V dropped 2 bases and J dropped 2 bases, with 9 bases sitting between them. This CDR3 spans 14 amino acids. Written as DNA, the CDR3 is TGTGCCAGCAGCTTATGGGGACCCACAGATACGCAGTATTTT. This codes for CASSLWGPTDTQYF.

The chain combines TRBV28 with TRBJ2-7; tentatively, D is TRBD1 (6 bases). Germline CDR1 MDHEN, CDR2 SYDVKM. This CDR3 has 12 amino acids. With 8 bases removed from V and 6 bases from J, the gap between germline ends came to 14 bases. Here the CDR3 DNA reads TGTGCCAGCTCGAAGGGGGTCCGCGAGCAGTACTTC. Its protein product is CASSKGVREQYF.

CDR3 protein: CASSLLSPRNEKLFF. CDR3 sequence (DNA): TGTGCCAGCAGCTTATTGTCGCCTAGAAATGAAAAACTGTTTTTT. The chain couples TRBV11-2 to TRBJ1-4; D is undetermined. The CDR3 runs 15 residues. The V and J ends lost 2 bases and 5 bases respectively, with 12 bases between them. Germline-derived CDR1 and CDR2 are SGHAT and FQNNGV.

This clone was detected only a few times. The genes are TRBV27 and TRBJ1-1; no firm D call. Trimming pared 3 bases from V and 1 base from J, leaving 15 bases between. The CDR3 consists of 16 residues. Germline assignment: CDR1 MNHEY and CDR2 SMNVEV (reference sequence). CDR3 protein: CASSLSAGGGNTEAFF. CDR3 coding DNA: TGTGCCAGCAGTTTGTCAGCCGGTGGAGGGAACACTGAAGCTTTCTTT.

The CDR3 spells CASSVASGQGLNYGYTF. For the CDR3, the DNA is TGTGCCAGCAGCGTAGCGTCGGGGCAGGGCCTGAACTATGGCTACACCTTC. The chain combines TRBV9 with TRBJ1-2; D possibly corresponds to TRBD1 (5 bases). The CDR3 extends over 17 amino acids. Per the germline V gene, CDR1 is SGDLS and CDR2 is YYNGEE. Trimming left V 0 bases short and J 2 bases short, with 17 bases between.

This clone was found a few times. V and J are TRBV7-6 and TRBJ2-1, with TRBD1 as a possible D gene (7 bases). V was clipped by 5 bases and J by 5 bases, with 16 bases between them. The CDR3 extends over 15 amino acids. The germline CDR1 and CDR2 sequences are SGHVS and FNYEAQ. This CDR3 is CASSAGRGDNNEQFF. The CDR3 DNA follows: TGTGCCAGCAGCGCAGGCAGGGGGGATAACAATGAGCAGTTCTTC.

This sequence joins TRBV4-2 and TRBJ2-7; a possible D gene is TRBD1 (5 bases). The germline V gene has CDR1 LGHNA and CDR2 YNFKEQ. V was trimmed by 0 bases and J by 2 bases, leaving 8 bases between them. The CDR3 has 14 amino acids. CDR3 in DNA: TGTGCCAGCAGCCAAGATAAGGGGCCCTACGAGCAGTACTTC. Protein: CASSQDKGPYEQYF.

The rearrangement links TRBV7-8 to TRBJ2-3, with a weak D call TRBD2 (6 bases). Germline CDR1 and CDR2: SGHVS and FQNEAQ. There are 16 residues in the CDR3. V was pared by 5 bases and J by 5 bases, with 20 bases between. This chain's CDR3 is CASSVLTEGLGDTQYF. The CDR3 bases are TGTGCCAGCAGCGTACTAACGGAGGGCCTTGGAGATACGCAGTATTTT.

The chain links TRBV2 to TRBJ2-7; D remains ambiguous. Germline CDR1 SNHLY, CDR2 FYNNEI. The V gene lost 2 bases and the J gene lost 7 bases, with 9 bases spanning the gap. This CDR3 has 12 residues. CDR3 nucleotide sequence: TGTGCCAGCAGTGAAAGCGTTAGGGAGCAGTACTTC. It encodes CASSESVREQYF.

The genes are TRBV4-2 and TRBJ1-1; 9 bases match TRBD1. The CDR3 is 15 amino acids. Trimming took 0 bases from V and 4 from J; bases not matched to a gene: 3. Germline V gene sequence: CDR1 LGHNA, CDR2 YNFKEQ. CDR3 nucleotides: TGTGCCAGCAGCCAAGAACAGGGGGCGGTCACTGAAGCTTTCTTT. Its translation: CASSQEQGAVTEAFF.

This clone was observed a few times. The chain carries TRBV21-1 and TRBJ1-5; the DNA was not used to check the table's D call, TRBD1. TRBV21-1 constitutes a pseudogene. CDR3 length: 16 amino acids. The CDR3 loop is CASIIPSGQGYQPQHF. DNA for the CDR3: TGTGCCAGCATCATCCCTTCGGGTCAGGGGTATCAGCCCCAGCATTTT.

The V and J genes are TRBV4-3 and TRBJ2-7; TRBD2 agrees at 8 bases. After removal of 1 base from V and 5 bases from J, the junction contained 1 base not matched to a gene. The CDR3 has 13 amino acids. From germline, CDR1 is LGHNA and CDR2 YSLEER. This chain's CDR3 is CASSQGTSNEQYF. DNA for the CDR3: TGCGCCAGCAGCCAAGGGACTAGCAACGAGCAGTACTTC.

J is TRBJ2-1 and V is TRBV7-3; no firm D call. V lost 4 bases and J 7 bases, leaving 17 bases between the germline ends. CDR1 and CDR2 from the germline V gene are SGHTA and FQGTGA. CDR3 length equals 15 residues. CDR3 residues: CASSSVTGPRNEQFF. As DNA, the CDR3 is TGTGCCAGCAGCTCTGTTACCGGGCCTAGGAATGAGCAGTTCTTC.